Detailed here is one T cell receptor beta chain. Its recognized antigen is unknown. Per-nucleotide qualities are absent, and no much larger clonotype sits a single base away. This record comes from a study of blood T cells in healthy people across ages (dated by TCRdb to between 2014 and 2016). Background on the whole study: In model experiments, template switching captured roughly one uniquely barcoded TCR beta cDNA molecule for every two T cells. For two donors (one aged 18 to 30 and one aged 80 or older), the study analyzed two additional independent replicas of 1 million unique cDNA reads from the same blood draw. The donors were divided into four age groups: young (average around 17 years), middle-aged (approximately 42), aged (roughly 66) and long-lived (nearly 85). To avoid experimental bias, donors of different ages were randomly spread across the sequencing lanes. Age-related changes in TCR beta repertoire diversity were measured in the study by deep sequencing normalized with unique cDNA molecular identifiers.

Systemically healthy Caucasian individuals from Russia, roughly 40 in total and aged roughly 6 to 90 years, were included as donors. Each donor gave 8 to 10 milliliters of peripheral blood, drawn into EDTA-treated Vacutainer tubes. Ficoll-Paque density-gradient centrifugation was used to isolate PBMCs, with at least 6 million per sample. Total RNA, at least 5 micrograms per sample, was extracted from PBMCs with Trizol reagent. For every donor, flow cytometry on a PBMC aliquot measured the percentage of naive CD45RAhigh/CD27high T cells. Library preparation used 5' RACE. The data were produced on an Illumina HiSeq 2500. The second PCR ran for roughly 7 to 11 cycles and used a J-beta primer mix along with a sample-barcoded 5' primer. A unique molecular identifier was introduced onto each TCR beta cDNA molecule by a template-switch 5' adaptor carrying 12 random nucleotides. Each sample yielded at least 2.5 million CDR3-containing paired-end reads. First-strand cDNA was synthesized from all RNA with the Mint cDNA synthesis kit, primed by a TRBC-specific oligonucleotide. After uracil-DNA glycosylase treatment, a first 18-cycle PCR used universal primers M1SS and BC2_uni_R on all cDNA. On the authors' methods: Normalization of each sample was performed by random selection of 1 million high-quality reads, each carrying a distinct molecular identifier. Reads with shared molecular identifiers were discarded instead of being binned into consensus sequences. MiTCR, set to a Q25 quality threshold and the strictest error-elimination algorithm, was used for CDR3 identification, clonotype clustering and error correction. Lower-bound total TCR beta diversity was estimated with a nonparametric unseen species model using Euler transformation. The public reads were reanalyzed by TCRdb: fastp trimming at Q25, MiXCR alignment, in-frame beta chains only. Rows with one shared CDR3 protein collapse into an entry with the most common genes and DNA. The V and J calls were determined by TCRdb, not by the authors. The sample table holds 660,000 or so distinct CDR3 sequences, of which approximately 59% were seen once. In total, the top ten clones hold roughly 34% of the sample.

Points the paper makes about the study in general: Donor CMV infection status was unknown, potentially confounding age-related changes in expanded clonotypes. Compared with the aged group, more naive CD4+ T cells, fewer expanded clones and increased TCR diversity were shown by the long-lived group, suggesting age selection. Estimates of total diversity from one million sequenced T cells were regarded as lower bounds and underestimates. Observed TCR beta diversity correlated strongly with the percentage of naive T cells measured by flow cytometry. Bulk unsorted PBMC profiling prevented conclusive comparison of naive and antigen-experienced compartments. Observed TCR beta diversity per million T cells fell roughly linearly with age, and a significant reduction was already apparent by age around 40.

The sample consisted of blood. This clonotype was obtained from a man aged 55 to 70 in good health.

The CDR3 is CASSSGTGALRDEKLFF. The nucleotides read TGTGCCAGCAGCTCAGGGACAGGGGCCCTGAGGGATGAAAAACTGTTTTTT. This sequence uses TRBV5-6 and TRBJ1-4; 10 bases in between match TRBD1. As encoded in the germline V gene, CDR1 is SGHDT while CDR2 is YYEEEE. The germline V and J ends show losses of 3 bases and 6 bases respectively, and no gene match explains 11 bases of the junction. The cysteine opens and the phenylalanine closes a CDR3 of 17 amino acids. CDR3 DNA only is kept here, 51 bases in frame from base 1.